This is a list of T cell receptor beta chains from one sample in a study of T cell responses to AZD1222 COVID-19 vaccine. Only in-frame clones appear in the TCRdb table, and some are missing; sequencing was by immunoSEQ multiplex PCR. This table holds 120,000 or so clones, roughly 91% found once. The sequences come from peripheral blood, collected 28 days after the second AZD1222 dose. The receptors come from an adult who received the AZD1222 COVID-19 vaccine. The CDR3 runs from the conserved cysteine through the conserved F or W. D genes are given only for firm matches. A clone size is listed for some rows: how often the clone was seen (once, few, many), or a class if it is expanded.

D gene	V gene	J gene	clone size	CDR3 DNA	CDR3 protein
-	TRBV29-1	TRBJ1-3	-	TGCAGCGTCGGTGGGGGTTTCTCTGGAAACACCATATATTTT	CSVGGGFSGNTIYF
-	TRBV6-5	TRBJ1-2	-	TGTGCCAGCAGTTACGGCCCAGAACGGAGGATACATGGCTACACCTTC	CASSYGPERRIHGYTF
-	TRBV5-1	TRBJ2-2	-	TGCGCCAGCAGCTCGCCACACAGAAACACCGGGGAGCTGTTTTTT	CASSSPHRNTGELFF
-	TRBV5-4	TRBJ1-4	few	TGTGCCAGCAGCTTGATGTCAGCTGCAACTAATGAAAAACTGTTTTTT	CASSLMSAATNEKLFF
-	TRBV7-8	TRBJ1-1	-	TGTGCCAGCAGCTTAGCTGGGCAGGGAACTGAAGCTTTCTTT	CASSLAGQGTEAFF
TRBD1	TRBV10-3	TRBJ1-4	-	TGTGCCATCAGCAGAGAGACAGGGGGCGCAACTAATGAAAAACTGTTTTTT	CAISRETGGATNEKLFF
TRBD2	TRBV9	TRBJ2-4	-	TGTGCCAGCAGCCCAGGACTAGCGTCCTTTGATGGCAAAAACATTCAGTACTTC	CASSPGLASFDGKNIQYF
-	TRBV30	TRBJ1-2	-	TGTGCCTGGAGTGTAAAGACCTATGGCTACACCTTC	CAWSVKTYGYTF
-	TRBV20-1	TRBJ2-5	-	TGCAGTGCTAGTGTGGAGACCCAGTACTTC	CSASVETQYF
-	TRBV30	TRBJ2-1	-	TGTGCCTGGAGTGCAGGACAGCCGGGGGCTGAGCAGTTCTTC	CAWSAGQPGAEQFF
TRBD2	TRBV27	TRBJ2-7	-	TGTGCCAGCAGTTGGGCATCTAGCGGGAGCTTCGAGCAGTACTTC	CASSWASSGSFEQYF